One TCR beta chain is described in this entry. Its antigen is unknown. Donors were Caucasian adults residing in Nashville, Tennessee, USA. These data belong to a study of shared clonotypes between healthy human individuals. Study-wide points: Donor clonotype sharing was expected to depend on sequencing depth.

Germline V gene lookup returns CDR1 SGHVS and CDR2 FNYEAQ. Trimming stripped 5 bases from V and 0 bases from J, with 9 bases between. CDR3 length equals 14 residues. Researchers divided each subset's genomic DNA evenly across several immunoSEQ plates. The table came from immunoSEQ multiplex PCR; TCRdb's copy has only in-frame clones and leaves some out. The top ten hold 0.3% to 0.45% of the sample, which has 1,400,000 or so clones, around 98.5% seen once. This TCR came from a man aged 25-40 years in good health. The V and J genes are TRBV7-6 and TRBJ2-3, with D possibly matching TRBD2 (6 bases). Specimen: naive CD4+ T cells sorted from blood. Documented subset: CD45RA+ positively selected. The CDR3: CASSRSGSTDTQYF. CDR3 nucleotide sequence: TGTGCCAGCAGCCGTAGCGGTAGCACAGATACGCAGTATTTT.